This T cell receptor beta chain was sequenced for a study of radiotherapy plus CTLA-4 blockade in lung cancer. Study details: Among all patients, approximately 17% showed objective responses, while roughly 34% had disease control.

Points on this clone: Its specificity is not known.

Overall study results and limits: Radiotherapy was combined with ipilimumab, and tumor-derived TCR clones then expanded in blood.

Produced via immunoSEQ multiplex PCR; TCRdb's table is partial and in-frame only. The repertoire includes tens of thousands of clones, 75% to 90% of them detected once, and about 5.3% sits in the top ten. Ipilimumab-mediated CTLA-4 blockade plus focal radiation was given to patients having chemo-refractory metastatic non-small-cell lung cancer. Trimming removed 4 bases from V and 7 bases from J, with 8 bases in between. This CDR3 region has 12 residues. Germline values: CDR1 SGHNT, CDR2 YYREEE (reference sequence). The receptor was derived from a human donor with non-small cell lung cancer who had stable disease on radiotherapy plus ipilimumab. The sequencing used peripheral blood, collected from a patient treated with radiotherapy plus ipilimumab. The chain recombines TRBV5-4 with TRBJ2-2; D call uncertain. CDR3 coding DNA: TGTGCCAGCAGCCCCATCGGCGGGGAGCTGTTTTTT. This gives the protein CASSPIGGELFF.